This is a list of T cell receptor beta chains from one sample in a study of shared clonotypes between healthy human individuals. The table came from immunoSEQ multiplex PCR; TCRdb's copy has only in-frame clones and leaves some out. The sample carries about 1 million clones, under 80% recorded once. The specimen sequenced was memory CD4+ T cells sorted from blood. The receptors shown here come from a young man in good health. Each CDR3 is given with its conserved first and last residue. D genes are given only for firm matches. Not all rows give a size; the values are once, few, many and, for expanded clones, a class.

j_call clone_size d_call v_call cdr3_nt cdr3_aa
TRBJ1-6 . TRBD1 TRBV2 TGTGCCAGCAGTGGCCCAATCGGGACAGGGAATTCACCCCTCCACTTT CASSGPIGTGNSPLHF
TRBJ1-5 . . TRBV30 TGTGCCTGGGCCCTCGGGGGGCAGGTGGGCAATCAGCCCCAGCATTTT CAWALGGQVGNQPQHF
TRBJ1-2 . . TRBV7-2 TGTGCCAGCAGCCTAGGGAGGGGTGGCTACACCTTC CASSLGRGGYTF
TRBJ2-2 . . TRBV19 TGTGCCAGTAGTCAGGGAAGGGCGCCGAACACCGGGGAGCTGTTTTTT CASSQGRAPNTGELFF
TRBJ2-3 . TRBD2 TRBV10-2 TGCGCCAGCAGTGCCAGCGGGGGGGCCGGTACGCAGTATTTT CASSASGGAGTQYF
TRBJ1-2 . . TRBV19 TGTGCCAGTAGTATAGATCTGACTGCTGGCTACACCTTC CASSIDLTAGYTF
TRBJ2-2 few TRBD1 TRBV5-4 TGTGCCAGCCAACCGACAGGGCCTAACACCGGGGAGCTGTTTTTT CASQPTGPNTGELFF
TRBJ2-3 once TRBD2 TRBV5-4 TGTGCCAGCAGGCTTCTAGCGGCTCGCACAGATACGCAGTATTTT CASRLLAARTDTQYF
TRBJ2-3 . TRBD2 TRBV7-8 TGTGCCAGCAGCTCCCTGCTAGCGGGACTCACAGATACGCAGTATTTT CASSSLLAGLTDTQYF
TRBJ1-4 . . TRBV25-1 TGTGCCAGCAGTGAATTTCGGGCAGGGTGGACTAATGAAAAACTGTTTTTT CASSEFRAGWTNEKLFF
TRBJ2-5 . . TRBV7-2 TGTGCCAGCAGCTTGGTGGGAGAGACCCAGTACTTC CASSLVGETQYF
TRBJ2-1 once TRBD1 TRBV11-3 TGTGCCAGCAGCTCGGGACAGACCTCCAATGAGCAGTTCTTC CASSSGQTSNEQFF
TRBJ2-5 . . TRBV4-3 TGCGCCAGCAGCTACGACAACCAAGAGACCCAGTACTTC CASSYDNQETQYF
TRBJ1-1 . . TRBV6-1 TGTGCCAGCAGTGAGGGTCGGCAGGGAGAAGCTTTCTTT CASSEGRQGEAFF
TRBJ2-6 many . TRBV28 TGTGCCAGCGAACAGTCCTCTGGGGCCAACGTCCTGACTTTC CASEQSSGANVLTF
TRBJ2-5 . TRBD2 TRBV5-1 TGCGCCAGCAGCTCTAATAGCGGGTCTCTGGAGACCCAGTACTTC CASSSNSGSLETQYF
TRBJ1-3 . . TRBV9 TGTGCCAGCAGCGTGTCGACGGTTAACTCTGGAAACACCATATATTTT CASSVSTVNSGNTIYF